The clone carrying this TCR beta chain was counted between two and nine times. The data were obtained in a study of control samples from healthy donors and cancer patients. Method: immunoSEQ multiplex PCR; TCRdb's copy keeps in-frame clones and lacks some. The sample holds some 190,000 clones, about 90% seen once. The clonotype was recovered from a man aged 25-45 years in good health. The sample taken for sequencing was blood.

CDR3 region: CASSQGQGESYGYTF. The CDR3, as DNA: TGTGCCAGCAGCCAAGGACAAGGGGAAAGCTATGGCTACACCTTC. The gene calls are TRBV4-2 and TRBJ1-2; possible D gene TRBD1, 5 bases. Trimming shortened V by 1 base and J by 4 bases, and 13 bases separated the two germline ends. Germline V gene lookup returns CDR1 LGHNA and CDR2 YNFKEQ. The CDR3 length is 15 residues.